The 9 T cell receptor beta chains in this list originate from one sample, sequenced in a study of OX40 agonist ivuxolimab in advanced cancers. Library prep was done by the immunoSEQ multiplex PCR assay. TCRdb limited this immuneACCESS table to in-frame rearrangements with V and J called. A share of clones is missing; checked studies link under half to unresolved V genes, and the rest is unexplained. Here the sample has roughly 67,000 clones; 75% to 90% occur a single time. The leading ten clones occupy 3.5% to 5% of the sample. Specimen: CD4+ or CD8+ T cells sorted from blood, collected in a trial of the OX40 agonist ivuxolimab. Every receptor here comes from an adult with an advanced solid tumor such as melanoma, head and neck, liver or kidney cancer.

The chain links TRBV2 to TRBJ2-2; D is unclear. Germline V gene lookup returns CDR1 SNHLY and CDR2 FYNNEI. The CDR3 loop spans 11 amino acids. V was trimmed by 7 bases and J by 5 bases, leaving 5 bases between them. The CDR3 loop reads CASKGTGELFF. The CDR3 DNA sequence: TGTGCCAGCAAGGGAACCGGGGAGCTGTTTTTT.

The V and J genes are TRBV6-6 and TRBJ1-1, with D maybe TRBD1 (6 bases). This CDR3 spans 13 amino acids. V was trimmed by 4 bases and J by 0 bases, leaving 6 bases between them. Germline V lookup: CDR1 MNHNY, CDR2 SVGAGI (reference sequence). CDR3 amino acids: CASSWTVNTEAFF. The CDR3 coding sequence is TGTGCCAGCAGTTGGACAGTGAACACTGAAGCTTTCTTT.

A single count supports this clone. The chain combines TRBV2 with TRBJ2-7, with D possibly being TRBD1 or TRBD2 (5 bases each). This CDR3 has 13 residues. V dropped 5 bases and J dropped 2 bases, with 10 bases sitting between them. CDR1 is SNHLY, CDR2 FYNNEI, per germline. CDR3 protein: CASSRDGAYEQYF. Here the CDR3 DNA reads TGTGCCAGCAGTCGGGACGGAGCCTACGAGCAGTACTTC. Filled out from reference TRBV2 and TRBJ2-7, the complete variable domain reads EPEVTQTPSHQVTQMGQEVILRCVPISNHLYFYWYRQILGQKVEFLVSFYNNEISEKSEIFDDQFSVERPDGSNFTLKIRSTKLEDSAMYFCASSRDGAYEQYFGPGTRLTVT.

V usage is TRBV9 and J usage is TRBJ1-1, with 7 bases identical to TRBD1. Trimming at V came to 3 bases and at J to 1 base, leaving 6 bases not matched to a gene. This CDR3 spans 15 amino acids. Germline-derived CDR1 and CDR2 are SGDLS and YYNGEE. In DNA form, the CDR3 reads TGTGCCAGCAGCGCTTCCGGGACAGCGAACACTGAAGCTTTCTTT. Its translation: CASSASGTANTEAFF.

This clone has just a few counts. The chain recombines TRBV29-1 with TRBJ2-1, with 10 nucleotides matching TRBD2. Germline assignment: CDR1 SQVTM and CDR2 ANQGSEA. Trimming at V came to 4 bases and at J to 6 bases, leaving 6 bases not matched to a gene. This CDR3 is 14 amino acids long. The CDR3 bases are TGCAGCGTTGGGACTAGCGGAGCCTCCAATGAGCAGTTCTTC. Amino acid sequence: CSVGTSGASNEQFF.

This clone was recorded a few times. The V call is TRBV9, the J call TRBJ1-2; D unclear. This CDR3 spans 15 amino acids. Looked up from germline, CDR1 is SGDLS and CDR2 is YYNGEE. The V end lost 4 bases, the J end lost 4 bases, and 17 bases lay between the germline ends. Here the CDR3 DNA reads TGTGCCAGCAGCCGGGATGCTTCGGGCGCCTATGGCTACACCTTC. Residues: CASSRDASGAYGYTF.

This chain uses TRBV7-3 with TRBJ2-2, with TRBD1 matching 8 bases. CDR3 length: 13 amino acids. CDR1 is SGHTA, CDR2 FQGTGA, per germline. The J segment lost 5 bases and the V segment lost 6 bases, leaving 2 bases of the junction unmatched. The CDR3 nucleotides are TGTGCCAGCAGGCAGGGGGCAACCGGGGAGCTGTTTTTT. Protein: CASRQGATGELFF. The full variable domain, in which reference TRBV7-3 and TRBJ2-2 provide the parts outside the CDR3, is GAGVSQTPSNKVTEKGKYVELRCDPISGHTALYWYRQSLGQGPEFLIYFQGTGAADDSGLPNDRFFAVRPEGSVSTLKIQRTERGDSAVYLCASRQGATGELFFGEGSRLTVL.

This chain's CDR3 is CASSPQDSNQPQHF. CDR3 in DNA: TGTGCCAGCTCACCTCAGGATAGCAATCAGCCCCAGCATTTT. The chain employs TRBV18 and TRBJ1-5; D is unclear. This CDR3 is built from 14 residues. Germline V lookup: CDR1 KGHSH, CDR2 LQKENI. With 3 bases removed from V and 0 bases from J, the gap between germline ends came to 6 bases.

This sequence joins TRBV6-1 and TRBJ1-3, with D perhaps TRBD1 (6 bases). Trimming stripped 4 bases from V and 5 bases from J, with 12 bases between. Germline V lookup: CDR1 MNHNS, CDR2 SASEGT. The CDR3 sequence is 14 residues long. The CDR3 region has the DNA TGTGCCAGCAGTGGAGGGGGGTCTAGAAACACCATATATTTT. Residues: CASSGGGSRNTIYF.